These 24 T cell receptor beta chains were sequenced from one sample in a study of blood T cell repertoires in COVID-19 (dated by TCRdb to between 2020 and 2021). Libraries were constructed by the immunoSEQ multiplex PCR assay. The immuneACCESS repertoire file appears here via TCRdb, limited to in-frame rearrangements. These files lack a portion of the clones; in checked studies, under half of the deficit traces to unresolved V genes, and the cause of the others is not known. This sample has about 170,000 clones in its table, and 86% of those were observed once. The top ten hold 11% of the sample. Sample: peripheral blood. The receptor source for this set is a woman between 55 and 75 years old with COVID-19, enrolled during active disease.

Worth noting for this clone: The same CDR3 is also encoded by other DNA sequences in this sample. The CDR3, as DNA: TGCGCCAGCAGCTTGGGAGGTCGGGAGACCCAGTACTTC. It yields the protein CASSLGGRETQYF. The chain has TRBV5-1 and TRBJ2-5; no definite D call. V lost 0 bases and J 5 bases, leaving 8 bases between the germline ends. CDR1 is SGHRS, CDR2 YFSETQ, per germline. The CDR3 is 13 residues long.

The rearrangement joins TRBV12-5 to TRBJ2-2, with 7 bases identical to TRBD1. Per the germline V gene, CDR1 is LGHNT and CDR2 is FRNRAP. The trim removed 5 bases at V and 1 base at J, leaving 4 bases unmatched. The CDR3 extends over 15 amino acids. The CDR3 here is CASGPWTGNTGELFF. CDR3 bases: TGTGCTAGTGGTCCGTGGACAGGGAACACCGGGGAGCTGTTTTTT.

The chain uses TRBV21-1 and TRBJ1-6; the table's D gene call, TRBD1, was not cross checked with the DNA. TRBV21-1 is a known pseudogene. The CDR3 spans 15 residues. DNA of the CDR3: TGTGCCAGCAGCAAAGGTCTGGACAGGGGTTCACCCCTCCACTTT. This encodes CASSKGLDRGSPLHF.

V usage is TRBV13 and J usage is TRBJ2-3, with a possible D match to TRBD2 (6 bases). This CDR3 has 14 residues. Trimming removed 5 bases from V and 3 bases from J, with 12 bases in between. CDR1 PRHDT and CDR2 FYEKMQ come from the germline V gene (reference sequence). In DNA form, the CDR3 reads TGTGCCAGCAGCCCTCCGGGACTGACAGATACGCAGTATTTT. This encodes CASSPPGLTDTQYF.

The chain couples TRBV4-2 to TRBJ2-7, with 11 bases identical to TRBD2. V gave up 5 bases and J gave up 3 bases; unmatched junction bases: 6. The CDR3 contains 15 residues. Germline lookup yields CDR1 LGHNA and CDR2 YNFKEQ. In DNA form, the CDR3 reads TGTGCCAGCAGCGGCCGGACTAGCGGGCTCTACGAGCAGTACTTC. Translating gives CASSGRTSGLYEQYF.

The rearrangement joins TRBV4-2 to TRBJ1-5, with TRBD1 as a possible D gene (5 bases). The CDR3 has 17 amino acids. Per germline, CDR1 LGHNA and CDR2 YNFKEQ. V lost 4 bases to trimming and J lost 0 bases, with 16 bases between them. The CDR3 sequence: CASSLQGEGPSNQPQHF. In DNA, the CDR3 is TGTGCCAGCAGCCTCCAAGGGGAGGGCCCTAGCAATCAGCCCCAGCATTTT.

This clone has just one count. V gene TRBV12-3 or TRBV12-4 combines with J gene TRBJ1-1, with D uncertain. The CDR3 is 13 amino acids. Deletions cut 6 bases from V and 1 base from J, with 9 bases between. CDR3 region: CASSRGQNTEAFF. In nucleotides, the CDR3 is TGTGCCAGCAGCCGTGGGCAGAACACTGAAGCTTTCTTT.

The V gene is TRBV9, the J gene TRBJ2-3; unclear D gene. Trimming removed 0 bases from V and 5 bases from J, with 16 bases in between. The V gene's germline CDR1 is SGDLS and CDR2 YYNGEE. The CDR3 has 16 amino acids. CDR3 nucleotides: TGTGCCAGCAGCGTAGAGGTAGGCCGGCGAGGAGATACGCAGTATTTT. Its protein is CASSVEVGRRGDTQYF.

The chain uses TRBV19 and TRBJ2-7, with no clear D. Trimming removed 5 bases at V and 6 bases at J, with 11 bases between. Per the germline V gene, CDR1 is LNHDA and CDR2 is SQIVND (reference sequence). The CDR3 loop spans 12 amino acids. This CDR3 is CASSRRRGEQYF. CDR3 DNA: TGTGCCAGTAGTCGTAGACGAGGCGAGCAGTACTTC.

The J gene is TRBJ2-3, the V gene TRBV3-1 (or the pseudogene TRBV3-2); possibly TRBD1 for D (6 bases). V lost 4 bases and J lost 1, with 6 bases in between. Germline CDR1 LGHDT, CDR2 YNNKEL (reference sequence). The CDR3 totals 13 residues. The CDR3 protein is CASSRQGTDTQYF. As DNA, the CDR3 is TGTGCCAGCAGCCGACAGGGCACAGATACGCAGTATTTT.

The CDR3 DNA reads as TGCGCCAGCAGCCAGGGCAGCCGCACAGATACGCAGTATTTT. Amino acids: CASSQGSRTDTQYF. The J gene is TRBJ2-3, the V gene TRBV4-3, with D unclear. Germline V gene sequence: CDR1 LGHNA, CDR2 YSLEER. CDR3 size: 14 residues. Trimming cost V 3 bases and J 1 base, with 8 bases left between them.

The rearrangement joins TRBV5-4 to TRBJ2-5; D might be TRBD2 (5 bases). CDR3 length: 17 amino acids. Germline CDR1 SGHNT, CDR2 YYREEE (reference sequence). The germline V and J ends were trimmed by 3 bases and 5 bases, with 23 bases remaining between them. DNA of the CDR3: TGTGCCAGCAGCTCCCTCAGCATGGGAGTTGGGAAGGAGACCCAGTACTTC. It is translated as CASSSLSMGVGKETQYF.

The chain recombines TRBV19 with TRBJ1-2; 7 bases map to TRBD1. The CDR3 sequence is 14 residues long. The trim removed 7 bases at V and 3 bases at J, leaving 8 bases unmatched. Germline V gives CDR1 LNHDA, CDR2 SQIVND (reference sequence). The CDR3 DNA reads as TGTGCCAGTACCAGACAGGGCTCGGACTATGGCTACACCTTC. Amino acid sequence: CASTRQGSDYGYTF.

The chain links TRBV28 to TRBJ1-2; unclear D gene. This CDR3 region has 12 residues. CDR1 and CDR2 from the germline V gene are MDHEN and SYDVKM. The V end lost 6 bases, the J end lost 2 bases, and 7 bases lay between the germline ends. CDR3 sequence (DNA): TGTGCCAGCAGCCAGCGAAACTATGGCTACACCTTC. Its translation: CASSQRNYGYTF.

The rearrangement uses TRBV7-2 and TRBJ1-5, with 7 positions matching TRBD1. CDR3 length: 15 amino acids. Germline V CDR1 and CDR2: SGHTA, FQGNSA. V was clipped by 5 bases and J by 6 bases; unmatched bases: 10. CDR3 in amino acids: CASSPRGRGVQPQHF. Written as DNA, the CDR3 is TGTGCCAGCAGCCCAAGGGGGCGCGGGGTTCAGCCCCAGCATTTT.

V gene TRBV2 combines with J gene TRBJ2-5; 8 bases are a match to TRBD1. Germline V gene data show CDR1 as SNHLY and CDR2 as FYNNEI. With 5 bases clipped from V and 5 bases from J, the junction kept 10 bases outside the gene matches. This CDR3 region has 15 residues. The CDR3 sequence: CASSPGQGARETQYF. CDR3 nucleotide sequence: TGTGCCAGCAGTCCGGGGCAGGGGGCGAGGGAGACCCAGTACTTC.

The chain recombines TRBV24-1 with TRBJ1-1; tentatively, D is TRBD1 (5 bases). The CDR3 has 15 amino acids. V was cut by 0 bases and J by 1 base, with 8 bases left in between. From germline, CDR1 is KGHDR and CDR2 SFDVKD. The CDR3 region has the DNA TGTGCCACCAGTGATTTGAACAGGCAGAACACTGAAGCTTTCTTT. Translation: CATSDLNRQNTEAFF.

V and J are TRBV7-3 and TRBJ1-1, with D possibly TRBD1 on 5 matching bases. V was shortened by 5 bases and J by 4 bases, with 20 bases between the two germline ends. The CDR3 has 16 residues. The germline CDR1 and CDR2 sequences are SGHTA and FQGTGA. In nucleotides, the CDR3 is TGTGCCAGCAGCCCCGCGGGGCGGGGGTTGGGCACTGAAGCTTTCTTT. Protein sequence: CASSPAGRGLGTEAFF.

This chain connects TRBV6-5 to TRBJ1-1, with 7 positions matching TRBD1. The V segment lost 6 bases and the J segment 5 bases; nucleotides outside the gene matches: 9. Germline lookup yields CDR1 MNHEY and CDR2 SVGAGI. The CDR3 covers 14 residues. The CDR3 nucleotides read TGTGCCAGCAGAAAGACAGGGTCGGGAACTGAAGCTTTCTTT. Residues: CASRKTGSGTEAFF.

This CDR3 is CASSQDGGTDTQYF. As DNA, the CDR3 is TGCGCCAGCAGCCAAGATGGCGGAACAGATACGCAGTATTTT. This sequence joins TRBV4-3 and TRBJ2-3; D gene unclear. Trimming took off 0 bases at V and 3 bases at J, with 7 bases between the two ends. Germline V gene data show CDR1 as LGHNA and CDR2 as YSLEER. The CDR3 runs 14 residues.

V is TRBV19 and J is TRBJ2-6, with 11 bases lining up with TRBD1. CDR1 is LNHDA and CDR2 is SQIVND in the germline V gene (reference sequence). This CDR3 region has 19 residues. The J segment lost 1 base and the V segment lost 4 bases, leaving 9 bases of the junction unmatched. The CDR3 nucleotides are TGTGCCAGTAGTAGGACAGGGGGCAGTGCTTTTTCTGGGGCCAACGTCCTGACTTTC. Its protein product is CASSRTGGSAFSGANVLTF.

This chain links TRBV19 with TRBJ1-6, with 7 nucleotides matching TRBD1. The junction had 7 bases not matched to a gene; V was cut back by 3 bases and J by 14 bases. The CDR3 length is 13 residues. Germline assignment: CDR1 LNHDA and CDR2 SQIVND (reference sequence). CDR3 loop: CASSMTGFLSLHF. CDR3 DNA: TGTGCCAGTAGTATGACAGGGTTCTTATCCCTCCACTTT.

The V and J genes are TRBV19 and TRBJ1-1; 9 bases fit TRBD1. The V and J ends lost 6 bases and 7 bases, in that order; junction bases with no gene match: 6. The CDR3 sequence is 13 residues long. The germline V gene encodes CDR1 LNHDA and CDR2 SQIVND (reference sequence). Written as DNA, the CDR3 is TGTGCCAGTAGCGGGGACAGGGTCAATGAAGCTTTCTTT. Its protein product is CASSGDRVNEAFF.

This clone turned up a few times. V gene TRBV12-5 combines with J gene TRBJ1-3; 9 nucleotides line up with TRBD1. Germline assignment: CDR1 LGHNT and CDR2 FRNRAP. This CDR3 contains 15 residues. J lost 2 bases, V lost 5 bases, and 4 bases had no gene match. CDR3 DNA: TGTGCTAGTGGTCAGGGACAGGGCCCTGGAAACACCATATATTTT. Protein sequence: CASGQGQGPGNTIYF.